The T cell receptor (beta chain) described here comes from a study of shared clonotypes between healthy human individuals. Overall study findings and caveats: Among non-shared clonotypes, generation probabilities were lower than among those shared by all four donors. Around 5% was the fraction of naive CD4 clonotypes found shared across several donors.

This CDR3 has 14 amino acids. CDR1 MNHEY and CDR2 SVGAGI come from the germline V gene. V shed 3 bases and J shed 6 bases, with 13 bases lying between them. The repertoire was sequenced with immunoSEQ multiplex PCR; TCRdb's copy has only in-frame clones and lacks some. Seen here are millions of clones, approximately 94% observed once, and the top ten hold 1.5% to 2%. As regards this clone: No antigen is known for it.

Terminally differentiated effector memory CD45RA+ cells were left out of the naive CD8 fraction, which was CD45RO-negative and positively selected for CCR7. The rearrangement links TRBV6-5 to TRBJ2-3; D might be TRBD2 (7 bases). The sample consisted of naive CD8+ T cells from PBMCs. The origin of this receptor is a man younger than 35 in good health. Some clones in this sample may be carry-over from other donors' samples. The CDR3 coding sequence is TGTGCCAGCAGTTATCTCAGGGGAGGGGATACGCAGTATTTT. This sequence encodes CASSYLRGGDTQYF.